The 3 T cell receptor beta chains given below trace back to one sample, sequenced in a study of metastatic and nonmetastatic thyroid tumors. TCRdb re-called clones from the PCR reads using MiXCR. Among about 40,000 clones, over 9.5% were seen once, and the ten largest hold approximately 24%. Among the patients, none had received any treatment before thyroid surgery. Sample: blood. These receptors all come from a female donor with papillary thyroid cancer or a benign thyroid nodule (not recorded which). Some clones in this sample may be carry-over from other donors' samples.

This chain links TRBV5-1 with TRBJ1-2; 7 nucleotides line up with TRBD1. This CDR3 contains 14 residues. The germline CDR1 and CDR2 sequences are SGHRS and YFSETQ. J lost 9 bases, V lost 7 bases, and 15 bases had no gene match. The CDR3 nucleotides read TGCGCCAGCGGTGTGTCGGGAGGGACAGATTGCTACACCTTC. Its protein product is CASGVSGGTDCYTF.

This clone was counted many times. The J gene is TRBJ2-1, the V gene TRBV7-2; D call uncertain. This CDR3 spans 12 amino acids. Germline assignment: CDR1 SGHTA and CDR2 FQGNSA. V was pared by 0 bases and J by 10 bases, with 7 bases between. For the CDR3, the DNA is TGTGCCAGCAGCTTAGCCTGGGCCGAGCAGTTCTTC. Encoded protein: CASSLAWAEQFF.

This clone was seen many times. This sequence joins TRBV20-1 and TRBJ1-1, with D possibly TRBD1 on 5 matching bases. CDR1 and CDR2 (germline): DFQATT, SNEGSKA (reference sequence). The V gene lost 5 bases and the J gene lost 0 bases, with 10 bases spanning the gap. The CDR3 is 13 amino acids. The CDR3 here is CSAEGKMNTEAFF. The CDR3 DNA sequence: TGCAGTGCTGAGGGGAAGATGAACACTGAAGCTTTCTTT.